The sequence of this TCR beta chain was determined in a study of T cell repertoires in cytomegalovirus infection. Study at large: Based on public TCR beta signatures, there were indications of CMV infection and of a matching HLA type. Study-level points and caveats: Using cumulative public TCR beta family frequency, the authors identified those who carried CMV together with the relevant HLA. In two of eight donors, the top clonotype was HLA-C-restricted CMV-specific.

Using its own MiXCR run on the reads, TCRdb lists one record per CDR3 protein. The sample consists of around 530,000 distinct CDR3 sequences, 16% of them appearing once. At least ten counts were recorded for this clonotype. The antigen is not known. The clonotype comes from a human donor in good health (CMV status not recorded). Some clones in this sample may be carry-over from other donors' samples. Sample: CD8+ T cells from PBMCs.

CDR3 amino acids: CASSLVAGHRETQYF. The CDR3 nucleotides read TGTGCCAGCAGCTTAGTAGCGGGACATCGAGAGACCCAGTACTTC. V usage is TRBV7-9 and J usage is TRBJ2-5; 8 nucleotides align to TRBD2. This CDR3 comprises 15 residues. J gave up 4 bases and V 1 base, and 5 bases lay outside the gene matches. The germline V gene has CDR1 SEHNR and CDR2 FQNEAQ (reference sequence).